This TCR beta chain was documented in a study of cytomegalovirus exposure and HLA in healthy donors. Overall study context: Early released data comprised tens of millions of unique TCRs from HLA-typed donors.

This PCR relied on a set of 60 Vbeta primers and 13 Jbeta primers. Only in-frame clones appear in the TCRdb table, and some are missing; sequencing was by immunoSEQ multiplex PCR. This sample has roughly 120,000 clones, with roughly three quarters found just once. Germline assignment: CDR1 SGHAT and CDR2 FQDESV (reference sequence). The CDR3 is 13 residues long. V was cut by 1 base and J by 1 base, with 4 bases left in between. Points on this clone: The antigen is not known.

Findings and caveats of the study: On later analysis, the bulk of CMV-associated TCR beta chains appeared to be HLA-restricted.

The chain has TRBV11-1 and TRBJ1-1, with D uncertain. Source material: PBMCs. The source is a woman in her twenties or thirties in good health and CMV-seronegative. The CDR3 protein is CASSLVRNTEAFF. CDR3 bases: TGTGCCAGCAGCTTAGTCAGGAACACTGAAGCTTTCTTT.